Below, one T cell receptor beta chain is given with its context. Its target antigen remains unknown. No clone much larger than this one lies a single base away; base qualities are absent. The protocol used for the library was the immunoSEQ multiplex PCR assay. For the multiplex PCR, a mixture combining 60 forward primers for TCR Vbeta segments and 13 reverse primers for TCR Jbeta segments was used. The CDR3 region of rearranged TCR beta genes was amplified from genomic DNA by a multiplex PCR assay. The Illumina HiSeq System was used to sequence the amplified TCR beta libraries as 87-base-pair reads. The published analysis was carried out like this. Across the 600 to 700 repertoires, a later analysis counted approximately 83 million unique TCR beta chains, about 10 million of which were shared by at least two donors. A nearest-neighbor algorithm error-corrected the raw reads and collapsed the reads into unique sequences, merging closely related sequences to remove PCR and sequencing errors. Alignment of CDR3 sequences to IMGT reference sequences was used to assign V, D and J gene segments. Each retained sequence needed at least a six-nucleotide match to both a V gene segment and a J gene segment. A rearrangement counted as productive if the CDR3 had no stop codons and remained in frame with V and J, and every other rearrangement counted as non-productive. CDR3 was defined according to IMGT convention as the region running from the second conserved V-encoded cysteine to the conserved J-encoded phenylalanine. The earlier analysis of about 640 of the donors excluded any sequence lacking an unambiguous match to a single V gene segment. In an earlier analysis of several hundred of the donors, V segments were called functional above 56.7% productive rearrangements and were called segregating when the between-donor standard deviation exceeded 5%. A statistical classification framework was built to diagnose cytomegalovirus status from the catalog of TCR beta chain sequences. V and J gene assignment, in a later analysis, came from comparing TCR nucleotide sequences with IMGT/GENE-DB human TR gene sequences. The TCRdist pipeline was used in a later analysis to assign CDR3 sequences and most-parsimonious VDJ recombination scenarios. In a later analysis, every TCR beta chain was defined by the combination of its CDR3 amino acid sequence and its V-gene family, and reads without a unique V-gene family were dropped. To address suspected cross-contamination and a sequencing artifact, a later analysis removed 592 highly shared, low-generation-probability nucleotide sequences. In a later analysis, a clonal expansion index for each public chain was calculated from normalized within-repertoire ranks of inferred template counts. A later analysis computed generation probabilities with a VDJ recombination model fitted to out-of-frame rearrangements, and checked the results against IGoR. In a later analysis, hypergeometric tests were used to score TCR-TCR, TCR-HLA and TCR-CMV co-occurrence, with a repertoire-size bias correction applied to TCR pairs. In a later analysis, false discovery rates were estimated by permuting HLA or CMV assignments 20 times. In a later analysis, co-occurring TCRs were grouped with DBSCAN, and TCRdist sequence similarity was added when clustering was performed within HLA-allele-positive subsets. Repertoires with fewer than 30,000 or more than 120,000 public chains were left out of co-occurrence clustering, as were about 5 repertoires with anomalous nucleotide sharing. TCRdb holds this immuneACCESS table with in-frame rearrangements only. Some clones are missing; in checked studies, unresolved V genes explain under half, and the rest has no known cause. The V and J calls and clone size come from that table; D and trimming were worked out from the DNA. In this sample the table shows around 150,000 clones, around 80% of which occur a single time. The top ten constitute roughly 7.7% of the sample.

CDR1 and CDR2 were assigned from the germline V gene as SGHRS and YFSETQ. The CDR3 measures 16 amino acids from cysteine to phenylalanine. CDR3 DNA only is kept here, 48 bases in frame from base 1. V is cut by 3 bases and J by 4 bases, and the space between the germline ends is 17 bases. The cohort was made up of hundreds of healthy bone marrow donors. All cohort members were sampled while nominally healthy, although unrecorded immune exposures were likely present. The donor tested CMV seropositive, placing the donor among the approximately 290 seropositive members of the cohort. Every donor gave a peripheral blood sample, and the peripheral blood mononuclear cells from that sample were used for TCR beta sequencing. Genomic DNA extraction from the blood cell samples was performed with the Qiagen DNeasy Blood Extraction Kit. This record belongs to a study of cytomegalovirus exposure and HLA in healthy donors (dated by TCRdb to the late 2010s). About the full investigation: According to an earlier analysis of several hundred of the donors, about 170 million T cells yielded roughly 110 million unique TCR beta sequences and 250 to 350 Gb of sequence data. About 300 gigabases of sequencing data and approximately 80 million unique TCR sequences were included in an early release covering around 650 HLA-typed donors. Among the roughly 400 genotyped donors, approximately 82% belonged to the genetic ancestry cluster associated with self-reported Caucasian donors. The study was designed to test whether signatures of past pathogen exposure could be identified by cataloging public T cell receptors. The study used immunosequencing to profile the T cell repertoires of approximately 640 subjects and linked those repertoires to cytomegalovirus serostatus. A separate validation cohort of 100 to 150 different subjects was used in addition to the approximately 700-subject first cohort. High-throughput TCR immunosequencing, statistical association of individual TCRs with disease status, and machine learning were combined to predict cytomegalovirus infection status. A later analysis re-examined previously published TCR beta repertoires from roughly 650 donors and added high-resolution HLA genotyping to investigate patterns of TCR occurrence. In the later analysis, no new phenotypic data were used to find candidate immune exposures; instead, reliance was placed on TCR beta sequences and their occurrence across donors. An earlier analysis of fewer than 700 of the donors applied high-throughput TCR beta sequencing to assess whether each TCR beta V gene segment acted as functional or pseudogenic. Donor age, sex, ethnicity and CMV serostatus were compiled together with the repertoire data. Genome-wide SNP genotypes for about 60% of the roughly 700 donors were used in a later genetic analysis, which treated that subset as a discovery cohort. Every discovery cohort repertoire had been produced on one sequencing platform. Class I and class II HLA loci were covered by the typing at four-digit resolution. Typing coverage varied by locus: roughly 620-640 donors for A, B, C, DRB1 and DQB1; some 520 for DQA1; more than 600 for DPA1; about 450 for DPB1. Five DR-DQ haplotypes were handled as single units for association and clustering, since linkage in the cohort was strong. Across some 400 genotyped donors of the cohort, an average of approximately 200,000 unique TCR beta nucleotide sequences per donor were sequenced, and around 20% of those sequences were non-productive. The investigation overall reported the following: In vitro tests confirmed that a few of the cytomegalovirus-associated TCR beta chains recognize cytomegalovirus antigens. Because HLA typing was missing for some donors at each locus, association tests included only the typed subset. In a later analysis, HLA-associated TCR beta chains showed more clonal expansion and lower generation probabilities than non-associated chains that were equally common. Because the 87-base-pair reads could not distinguish some IMGT-functional V segments, including TRBV6-2 and TRBV6-3, those segments were excluded. At a false discovery rate of 0.05, a later analysis linked some 17,000 TCR beta sequences to specific HLA alleles. According to a later analysis, most CMV-associated TCR beta chains appeared to be HLA-restricted, and the HLA associations seemed to be driven largely by CMV exposure. The authors suggested that the approach could potentially be generalized to other disease states and immunological phenotypes. When HLA alleles, especially DR and DQ, strongly co-occurred, attributing TCR associations to individual alleles was difficult. A later analysis reported that several top co-occurrence clusters appeared linked to parvovirus B19, influenza, CMV and Epstein-Barr virus. Broadly in line with IMGT annotations, most TCR beta V segments showed up in productive rearrangements about 90% or about 30% of the time in an earlier analysis of 450 to 600 of the donors. Correlated functional status among segregating V segments might reflect linkage disequilibrium, but an unknown experimental factor could not be ruled out. In both the original and validation cohorts, the classifier was reported to diagnose cytomegalovirus status with high specificity and sensitivity. Roughly 15 rarely observed V segments, including chromosome 9 orphons, were excluded from the earlier analysis of about 600 of the donors because counts were too low. The cohort was sequenced for TCR beta chains only, and without alpha or paired-chain data the features that could be detected were limited. Sequencing depth was assumed to be roughly uniform across donors in the presence/absence analyses, though that assumption may not hold. CMV serostatus was the only immune exposure information available for the cohort. A cluster of highly shared sequence variants was judged likely to represent a technical artifact of the sequencing pipeline. In a later analysis, TCR association rates were found to vary across HLA loci, with the most associated TCRs seen for DRB1 alleles and the fewest for HLA-C alleles. Compared with the roughly 670-donor mean, donors in an Asian-associated ancestry cluster had fewer N-insertions in productive TCRs, according to a later genetic analysis. A further reported finding was that TCR beta sequences accurately predicted the HLA-A and HLA-B alleles for most subjects in the first cohort. A later genetic analysis associated a missense DCLRE1C variant with V-gene and J-gene trimming of TCR beta chains, and an independent cohort replicated the association. The study gave a list of over 150 TCR beta chains associated with cytomegalovirus. Most TCR sequences were observed very rarely across donors, whereas some public TCRs were present in many individuals.

The sequence was collected from a woman aged 30 to 39 in good health and CMV-seropositive. The chain is encoded by TRBV5-1 joined to TRBJ2-1; a weak D assignment points to TRBD1 (6 bases agree). Specimen: PBMCs. The nucleotide sequence reads TGCGCCAGCAGCTCCCACCCAGGGGTTCAGTACAATGAGCAGTTCTTC. Its coded protein is CASSSHPGVQYNEQFF. With the portions outside the CDR3 filled from the reference TRBV5-1 and TRBJ2-1 genes, the complete variable region becomes KAGVTQTPRYLIKTRGQQVTLSCSPISGHRSVSWYQQTPGQGLQFLFEYFSETQRNKGNFPGRFSGRQFSNSRSEMNVSTLELGDSALYLCASSSHPGVQYNEQFFGPGTRLTVL.